Here is one T cell receptor (beta chain) with its context. Its antigen is unknown. This entry belongs to a study of T-cell reconstitution after alpha-beta-depleted transplantation in children. The CDR3 runs 17 residues. Per the germline V gene, CDR1 is DFQATT and CDR2 is SNEGSKA (reference sequence). With 4 bases clipped from V and 7 bases from J, the junction kept 18 bases outside the gene matches. Library preparation (for TCRbeta) was performed with unique molecular identifiers. TCRdb independently ran MiXCR on the PCR reads; one entry per CDR3 protein. This table holds about 58,000 distinct CDR3 sequences, 35% to 55% found once. Study outcomes and limitations: The origin of alpha-beta T cells about two months after transplant was reportedly several hundred expanded graft clones.

This sample comprised PBMCs, mostly from graft donor cells, obtained 360 days after TCRalphabeta/CD19-depleted stem cell transplant. This clonotype was sampled from a male patient between 5 and 17 years old who had a stem cell transplant for acute lymphoblastic leukemia, so the T cells may come from the graft donor. The V gene is TRBV20-1, the J gene TRBJ2-3; TRBD2 agrees at 9 bases. The CDR3 region is CSATGWIAGDRRNTQYF. In DNA form, the CDR3 reads TGCAGTGCTACGGGGTGGATAGCGGGAGACAGGCGTAATACGCAGTATTTT.